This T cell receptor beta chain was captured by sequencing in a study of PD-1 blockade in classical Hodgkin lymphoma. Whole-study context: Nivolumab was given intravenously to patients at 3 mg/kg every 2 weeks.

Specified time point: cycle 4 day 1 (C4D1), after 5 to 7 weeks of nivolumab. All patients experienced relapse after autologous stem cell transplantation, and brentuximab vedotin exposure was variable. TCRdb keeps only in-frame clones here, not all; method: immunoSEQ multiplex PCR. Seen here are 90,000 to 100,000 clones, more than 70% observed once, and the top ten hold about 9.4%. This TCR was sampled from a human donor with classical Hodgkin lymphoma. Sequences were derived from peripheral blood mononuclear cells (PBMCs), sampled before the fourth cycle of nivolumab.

In DNA form, the CDR3 reads TGTGCCACCGGGACAGGGGATCAGCCCCAGCATTTT. It is translated as CATGTGDQPQHF. The V and J genes are TRBV6-4 and TRBJ1-5, with 10 bases aligning to TRBD1. J lost 5 bases, V lost 10 bases, and 2 bases had no gene match. The CDR3 loop spans 12 amino acids. Germline loops: CDR1 MRHNA, CDR2 SNTAGT.